The rows below give T cell receptor beta chains drawn from one sample of a study of blood T cell repertoires in COVID-19. Produced via immunoSEQ multiplex PCR; TCRdb's table is partial and in-frame only. The sample lists about 110,000 clones, 87% occurring once. Material: peripheral blood. The receptors originated from a human donor in a cohort sampled during active COVID-19. CDR3s include the opening cysteine and the closing phenylalanine or tryptophan. A D gene is named only where the DNA matches it firmly. Part of the rows lack a size; the others show once, few, many or a class for expanded clones.

abundance,j_gene,v_gene,d_gene,CDR3nt,CDR3aa
NA,TRBJ2-7,TRBV5-4,TRBD2,TGTGCCAGCAGCTCGGGGACTAGCGGGAGTTACGAGCAGTACTTC,CASSSGTSGSYEQYF
once,TRBJ1-2,TRBV6-4,TRBD1,TGTGCCAGCAGTGACAGGGGGCTAGGCGGCTACACCTTC,CASSDRGLGGYTF
NA,TRBJ1-6,TRBV7-3,TRBD1,TGTGCCAGCAGCCCCACAGGACAGGCGAATTCACCCCTCCACTTT,CASSPTGQANSPLHF
NA,TRBJ2-7,TRBV19,TRBD1,TGTGCCAGTAGGTTAGCTGCGGGACAGGGTTCATCCGAGCAGTACTTC,CASRLAAGQGSSEQYF
NA,TRBJ1-3,TRBV15,NA,TGTGCCACCAGCAGAGAGCAGGTATTTTCTGGAAACACCATATATTTT,CATSREQVFSGNTIYF
NA,TRBJ2-1,TRBV12-5,TRBD1,TGTGCTAGTGGTTTTTCAGGGGGAGTCAATGAGCAGTTCTTC,CASGFSGGVNEQFF
NA,TRBJ2-6,TRBV19,NA,TGTGCCAGCCGGAGCTCTGGGGCCAACGTCCTGACTTTC,CASRSSGANVLTF
NA,TRBJ1-2,TRBV29-1,NA,TGCAGCGTTGCTTCCGACATCTACTATGGCTACACCTTC,CSVASDIYYGYTF
NA,TRBJ2-5,TRBV5-4,NA,TGTGCCAGCAGCCGGGGGGCTCAGGCGTACCAAGAGACCCAGTACTTC,CASSRGAQAYQETQYF
NA,TRBJ2-7,TRBV9,TRBD1,TGTGCCAGCAGCAGGGACAGAGATTCCTACGAGCAGTACTTC,CASSRDRDSYEQYF
NA,TRBJ2-1,TRBV7-2,TRBD1,TGTGCCAGCAGCCCCAACCCCGGGACAGTGGGATACAATGAGCAGTTCTTC,CASSPNPGTVGYNEQFF
NA,TRBJ1-2,TRBV6-5,TRBD1,TGTGCCAGCAGTTACTCGGACAGGGGTGATGGCTACACCTTC,CASSYSDRGDGYTF
NA,TRBJ1-1,TRBV5-1,TRBD1,TGCGCCAGCGGACAGGGGGAGAACACTGAAGCTTTCTTT,CASGQGENTEAFF
NA,TRBJ1-6,TRBV5-1,TRBD1,TGCGCCAGCAGCCCAGGACAGGCGAAAGCTGGTTCACCCCTCCACTTT,CASSPGQAKAGSPLHF
NA,TRBJ1-4,TRBV6-6,NA,TGTGCCAGCAGACTTTGGCAGGGAGGTGAAAAACTGTTTTTT,CASRLWQGGEKLFF
NA,TRBJ2-7,TRBV7-2,TRBD1,TGTGCCAGCAGCTTAGCTGGACAGGGGCTTTACGAGCAGTACTTC,CASSLAGQGLYEQYF
NA,TRBJ2-1,TRBV19,TRBD2,TGTGCCAGTAGGGGTGGTGCTAGCGGGAGCTATGAGCAGTTCTTC,CASRGGASGSYEQFF
few,TRBJ2-7,TRBV29-1,TRBD1,TGCAGCGTTGCCCAGGGGGCGCGGTACGAGCAGTACTTC,CSVAQGARYEQYF
NA,TRBJ2-5,TRBV7-9,TRBD2,TGTGCCAGCCAAATAGCGGGACGGGAGACCCAGTACTTC,CASQIAGRETQYF
NA,TRBJ1-1,TRBV19,TRBD1,TGTGCCTCATGGAGGGGGCAGGTGAACACTGAAGCTTTCTTT,CASWRGQVNTEAFF
NA,TRBJ2-1,TRBV7-3,NA,TGTGCCAGCAGTGCAATGGACAGTCCCTACAATGAGCAGTTCTTC,CASSAMDSPYNEQFF
NA,TRBJ2-7,TRBV11-2,TRBD1,TGTGCCAGCAGCCCACCAAGGGACAGCTCCTACGAGCAGTACTTC,CASSPPRDSSYEQYF
once,TRBJ2-1,TRBV7-2,TRBD1,TGTGCCAGCAGCTTAGCTAGGGACAGGACCTCGATACAGTTCTTC,CASSLARDRTSIQFF
NA,TRBJ1-2,TRBV9,TRBD1,TGTGCCAGCAGCTACAGGGGCGGAGACGGCTACACCTTC,CASSYRGGDGYTF